Here is one T cell receptor beta chain with its context. What it recognizes is unknown. TCRdb processed the reads anew with MiXCR; each CDR3 protein has one entry. Altogether about 200,000 distinct CDR3 sequences are present, nearly 9.5% being singletons, with the ten largest covering about 4.6%. The J segment lost 4 bases and the V segment lost 5 bases, leaving 10 bases of the junction unmatched. This CDR3 has 15 residues. The sample is drawn from a study of T cell repertoires in cytomegalovirus infection. Study as a whole: Matching HLA type and CMV infection were both indicated by public TCR beta signatures. Study-level results: Across the ex vivo response, the dominant clonotypes were HLA-C-restricted CMV-specific TCR beta clonotypes. Individuals carrying CMV plus the relevant HLA were identified by cumulative frequency of public TCR beta families.

The source of this sequence is a human donor in good health (CMV status not recorded). Some clones in this sample may be carry-over from other donors' samples. This sequence joins TRBV12-3 or TRBV12-4 and TRBJ1-2; 7 nucleotides line up with TRBD1. Specimen: PBMCs. The CDR3 nucleotides read TGTGCCAGCAGTCACCCGGGACAGAATTTCTATGGCTACACCTTC. Its translation is CASSHPGQNFYGYTF.